This is a list of T cell receptor beta chains from one sample in a study of T cell repertoires in cytomegalovirus infection. TCRdb analysed the reads with MiXCR anew, one entry per CDR3 protein. The sample has about 320,000 distinct CDR3 sequences; more than 8% are singletons. The sequenced sample consisted of PBMCs. These receptor sequences come from a human donor in good health (CMV status not recorded). Some clones in this sample may be carry-over from other donors' samples. Each CDR3 is given with its conserved first and last residue. The D gene is left open where the match is weak. A row's size may be missing; if present it is once, few, many or a size class.

J: TRBJ2-1
D: .
size: many
V: TRBV7-2
DNA: TGTGCCAGCAGCTTAGTAGGCAGGCGTGGCGATGAGCAGTTCTTC
CDR3: CASSLVGRRGDEQFF

J: TRBJ1-4
D: TRBD1
size: many
V: TRBV5-1
DNA: TGCGCCAGCAGCTTTTATTCGGACAGGGGAACTAATGAAAAACTGTTTTTT
CDR3: CASSFYSDRGTNEKLFF

J: TRBJ2-7
D: .
size: .
V: TRBV7-6
DNA: TGTGCCAGCAGCTTAGCGCTGGGGAACGAGCAGTACTTC
CDR3: CASSLALGNEQYF

J: TRBJ2-5
D: .
size: many
V: TRBV7-2
DNA: TGTGCCAGCAGCTTAAAGGCCTTGAGGGAGACCCAGTACTTC
CDR3: CASSLKALRETQYF

J: TRBJ2-7
D: .
size: few
V: TRBV28
DNA: TGTGCCAGCAGTTCAATGCGGACCTACGAGCAGTACTTC
CDR3: CASSSMRTYEQYF

J: TRBJ2-3
D: .
size: few
V: TRBV4-1
DNA: TGCGCCAGCAGTCAGACAAGGACTAGCACAGATACGCAGTATTTT
CDR3: CASSQTRTSTDTQYF

J: TRBJ1-5
D: .
size: many
V: TRBV14
DNA: TGTGCCAGCAGCCAAGATGAGGACCGGAATAATCAGCCCCAGCATTTT
CDR3: CASSQDEDRNNQPQHF

J: TRBJ2-5
D: .
size: few
V: TRBV7-2
DNA: TGTGCCAGCAGCTCGCAGGGACTATCGGGGGGCCGAGAGACCCAGTACTTC
CDR3: CASSSQGLSGGRETQYF

J: TRBJ2-1
D: .
size: many
V: TRBV11-2
DNA: TGTGCCAGCAGCCCCCCTTTAGTTCTGAACAATGAGCAGTTCTTC
CDR3: CASSPPLVLNNEQFF

J: TRBJ2-3
D: .
size: .
V: TRBV27
DNA: TGTGCCAGCAGTTTTTGGCAGAACACAGATACGCAGTATTTT
CDR3: CASSFWQNTDTQYF

J: TRBJ2-2
D: TRBD1
size: many
V: TRBV7-2
DNA: TGTGCCAGCAGCTTAGGAGGACAGGGGCAGGCCGGGGAGCTGTTTTTT
CDR3: CASSLGGQGQAGELFF

J: TRBJ2-7
D: TRBD2
size: few
V: TRBV2
DNA: TGTGCCAGGACTAGCGGGGGCACCTACGAGCAGTACTTC
CDR3: CARTSGGTYEQYF

J: TRBJ2-3
D: .
size: .
V: TRBV18
DNA: TGTGCCAGCTCACGCATTAGCACAGATACGCAGTATTTT
CDR3: CASSRISTDTQYF

J: TRBJ2-3
D: .
size: .
V: TRBV30
DNA: TGTGCCTGGTTCGACCAGGGGGGGCCCACAGATACGCAGTATTTT
CDR3: CAWFDQGGPTDTQYF

J: TRBJ2-2
D: TRBD2
size: few
V: TRBV29-1
DNA: TGCAGCGCTACTAGCGGGAGTTACACCGGGGAGCTGTTTTTT
CDR3: CSATSGSYTGELFF

J: TRBJ2-5
D: .
size: few
V: TRBV7-4
DNA: TGTGCCAGCACCCCGAAGGGACCTCCGGACTTC
CDR3: CASTPKGPPDF

J: TRBJ2-7
D: TRBD2
size: few
V: TRBV19
DNA: TGTGCCAGTAGTATTCCACTAGCGGGAGGCTGGGTCGAGCAGTACTTC
CDR3: CASSIPLAGGWVEQYF

J: TRBJ2-5
D: .
size: many
V: TRBV7-2
DNA: TGTGCCAGCAGCCCTGGGGCATCGGCCTCGGAGACCCAGTACTTC
CDR3: CASSPGASASETQYF

J: TRBJ2-5
D: .
size: many
V: TRBV7-8
DNA: TGTGCCAGCATCAACAGGGGAGGGACCCAGTACTTC
CDR3: CASINRGGTQYF

J: TRBJ2-1
D: .
size: many
V: TRBV11-3
DNA: TGTGCCAGCAGCTCCGGACCTACCTTTCCGCAGTTCTTC
CDR3: CASSSGPTFPQFF

J: TRBJ1-5
D: .
size: few
V: TRBV19
DNA: TGTGCCAGTAGTATAGATTACGGCGGACTTTCATGGGGTGGTAGCAATCAGCCCCAGCATTTT
CDR3: CASSIDYGGLSWGGSNQPQHF

J: TRBJ2-2
D: .
size: .
V: TRBV6-5
DNA: TGTGCCAGCAGTTACTCGATTACGAACACCGGGGAGCTGTTTTTT
CDR3: CASSYSITNTGELFF

J: TRBJ1-4
D: .
size: many
V: TRBV7-2
DNA: TGTGCCAGCAGCTTAGATCTGGCAACTAATGAAAAACTGTTTTTT
CDR3: CASSLDLATNEKLFF

J: TRBJ2-5
D: .
size: many
V: TRBV12-3/TRBV12-4
DNA: TGTGCCAGCACCTGGGGGGACACCACAGAGACCCAGTACTTC
CDR3: CASTWGDTTETQYF

J: TRBJ2-5
D: .
size: many
V: TRBV6-1
DNA: TGTGCCAGCAGTGATTCGTGGGGGCGACAAGAGACCCAGTACTTC
CDR3: CASSDSWGRQETQYF

J: TRBJ1-3
D: TRBD1
size: many
V: TRBV7-6
DNA: TGTGCCAGCAGCCCAAGGACAGGGGGGTCTGGAAACACCATATATTTT
CDR3: CASSPRTGGSGNTIYF

J: TRBJ1-3
D: .
size: .
V: TRBV4-1
DNA: TGCGCCAGCAGCCAAGATCGGGGGAGGTCTGGAAACACCATATATTTT
CDR3: CASSQDRGRSGNTIYF

J: TRBJ2-1
D: .
size: few
V: TRBV10-2
DNA: TGCGCCAGCAGTGAATACCGGGACTCCCTAAAATCCTACAATGAGCAGTTCTTC
CDR3: CASSEYRDSLKSYNEQFF

J: TRBJ2-1
D: .
size: many
V: TRBV6-5
DNA: TGTGCCAGCAGTTCGGTCCCGAGGAGTGATGAGCAGTTCTTC
CDR3: CASSSVPRSDEQFF

J: TRBJ1-1
D: .
size: many
V: TRBV12-3/TRBV12-4
DNA: TGTGCCAGCAGTTTTCCGGGGGGCCCAATGAACACTGAAGCTTTCTTT
CDR3: CASSFPGGPMNTEAFF

J: TRBJ2-2
D: TRBD1
size: many
V: TRBV7-9
DNA: TGTGCCAGCAGCTCAGAGGACAGGCTGAACACCGGGGAGCTGTTTTTT
CDR3: CASSSEDRLNTGELFF

J: TRBJ2-5
D: TRBD2
size: few
V: TRBV11-2
DNA: TGTGCCAGCAGCTTAGGGGGAGGGACGGAGACCCAGTACTTC
CDR3: CASSLGGGTETQYF

J: TRBJ2-3
D: .
size: few
V: TRBV5-1
DNA: TGCGCCAGCAAGCCCGCTCCGACCTACACAGATACGCAGTATTTT
CDR3: CASKPAPTYTDTQYF

J: TRBJ2-5
D: TRBD1
size: many
V: TRBV7-8
DNA: TGTGCCAGCACCGAGTGGGACAGGGGAGGGCGGGAGACCCAGTACTTC
CDR3: CASTEWDRGGRETQYF

J: TRBJ1-2
D: .
size: .
V: TRBV28
DNA: TGTGCCAGCAGTTTATTTCAGGGGCACGGCTACACCTTC
CDR3: CASSLFQGHGYTF

J: TRBJ2-2
D: TRBD2
size: few
V: TRBV27
DNA: TGTGCCAGCAGTTTGAGACTAGCGGGAGCGCGTACCGGGGAGCTGTTTTTT
CDR3: CASSLRLAGARTGELFF

J: TRBJ2-1
D: TRBD2
size: many
V: TRBV7-2
DNA: TGTGCCAGCAGCTTAAAGCGGGGGGACCACAATGAGCAGTTCTTC
CDR3: CASSLKRGDHNEQFF

J: TRBJ2-7
D: TRBD2
size: many
V: TRBV19
DNA: TGTGCCAGTAGTACGGTTGCGGGCCTAGCGGACTACGAGCAGTACTTC
CDR3: CASSTVAGLADYEQYF

J: TRBJ1-2
D: .
size: .
V: TRBV11-1
DNA: TGTGCCAGCAGCTCAGTGGGGGCGTCCGGCTACACCTTC
CDR3: CASSSVGASGYTF